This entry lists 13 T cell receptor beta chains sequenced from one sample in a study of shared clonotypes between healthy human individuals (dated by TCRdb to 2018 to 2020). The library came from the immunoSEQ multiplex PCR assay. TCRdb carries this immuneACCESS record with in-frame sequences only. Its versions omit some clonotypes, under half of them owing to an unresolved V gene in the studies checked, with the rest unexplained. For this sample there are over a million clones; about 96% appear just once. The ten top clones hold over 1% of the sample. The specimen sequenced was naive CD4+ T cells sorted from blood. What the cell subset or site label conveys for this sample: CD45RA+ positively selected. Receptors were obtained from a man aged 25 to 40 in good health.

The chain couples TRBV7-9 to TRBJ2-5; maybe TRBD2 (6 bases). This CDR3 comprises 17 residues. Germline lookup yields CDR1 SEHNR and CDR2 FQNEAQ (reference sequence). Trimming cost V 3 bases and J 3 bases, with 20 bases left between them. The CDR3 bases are TGTGCCAGCAGCTTCGGCCGGGGGTCCCTCCCTGAAGAGACCCAGTACTTC. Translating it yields CASSFGRGSLPEETQYF.

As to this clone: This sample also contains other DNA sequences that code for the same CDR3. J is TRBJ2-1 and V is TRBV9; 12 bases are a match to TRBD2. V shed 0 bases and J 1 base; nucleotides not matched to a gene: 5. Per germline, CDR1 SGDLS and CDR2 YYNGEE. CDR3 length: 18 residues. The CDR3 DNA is TGTGCCAGCAGCGTAGGACTAGCGGGAGTCGGTTCCTACAATGAGCAGTTCTTC. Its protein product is CASSVGLAGVGSYNEQFF.

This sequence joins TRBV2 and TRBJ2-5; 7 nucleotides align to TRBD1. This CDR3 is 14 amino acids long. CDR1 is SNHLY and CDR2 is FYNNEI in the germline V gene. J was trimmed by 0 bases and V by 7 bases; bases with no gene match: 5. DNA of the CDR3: TGTGCCAGCACCGTGGGACAGTACCAAGAGACCCAGTACTTC. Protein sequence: CASTVGQYQETQYF.

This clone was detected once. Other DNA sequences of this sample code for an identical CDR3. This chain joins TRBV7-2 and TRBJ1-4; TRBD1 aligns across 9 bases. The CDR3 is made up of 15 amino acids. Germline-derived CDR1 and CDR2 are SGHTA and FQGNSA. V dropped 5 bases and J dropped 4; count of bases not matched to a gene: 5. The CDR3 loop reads CASSADRGRNEKLFF. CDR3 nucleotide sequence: TGTGCCAGCAGCGCGGACAGGGGACGTAATGAAAAACTGTTTTTT.

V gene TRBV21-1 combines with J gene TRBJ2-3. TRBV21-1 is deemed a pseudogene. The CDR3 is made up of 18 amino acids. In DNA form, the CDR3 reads TGTGCCAGCAGCAAACCGGAAACCTATAATACTAGCACAGATACGCAGTATTTT. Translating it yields CASSKPETYNTSTDTQYF.

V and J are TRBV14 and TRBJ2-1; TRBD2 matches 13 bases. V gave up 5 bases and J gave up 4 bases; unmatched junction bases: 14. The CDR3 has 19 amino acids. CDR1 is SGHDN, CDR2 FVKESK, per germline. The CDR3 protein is CASSERQPGLAGSYNEQFF. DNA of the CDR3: TGTGCCAGCAGCGAACGACAACCGGGACTAGCGGGATCGTACAATGAGCAGTTCTTC.

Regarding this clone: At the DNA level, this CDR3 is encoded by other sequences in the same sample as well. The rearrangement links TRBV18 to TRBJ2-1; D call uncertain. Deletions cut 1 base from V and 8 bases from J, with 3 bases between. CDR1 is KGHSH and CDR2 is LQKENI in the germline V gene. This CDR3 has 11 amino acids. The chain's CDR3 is CASSPRDEQFF. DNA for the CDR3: TGTGCCAGCTCACCACGGGATGAGCAGTTCTTC. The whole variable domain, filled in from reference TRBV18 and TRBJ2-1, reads NAGVMQNPRHLVRRRGQEARLRCSPMKGHSHVYWYRQLPEEGLKFMVYLQKENIIDESGMPKERFSAEFPKEGPSILRIQQVVRGDSAAYFCASSPRDEQFFGPGTRLTVL.

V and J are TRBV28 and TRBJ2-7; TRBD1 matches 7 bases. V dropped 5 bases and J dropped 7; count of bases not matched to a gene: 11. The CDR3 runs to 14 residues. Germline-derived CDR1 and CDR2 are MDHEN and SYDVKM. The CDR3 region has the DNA TGTGCCAGCAGTCGGACAGGCGCCCTCCCGGAGCAGTACTTC. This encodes CASSRTGALPEQYF.

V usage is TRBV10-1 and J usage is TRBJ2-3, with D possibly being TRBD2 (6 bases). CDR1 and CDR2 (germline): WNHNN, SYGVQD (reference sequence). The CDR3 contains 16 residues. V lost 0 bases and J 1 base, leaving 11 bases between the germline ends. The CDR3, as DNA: TGCGCCAGCAGTGAGTCACGGGGGTTGGGCACAGATACGCAGTATTTT. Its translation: CASSESRGLGTDTQYF.

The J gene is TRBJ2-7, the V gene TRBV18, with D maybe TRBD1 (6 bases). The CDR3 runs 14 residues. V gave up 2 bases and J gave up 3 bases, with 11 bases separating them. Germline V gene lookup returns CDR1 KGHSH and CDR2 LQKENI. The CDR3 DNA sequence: TGTGCCAGCTCACCATCACAGGGATTCTACGAGCAGTACTTC. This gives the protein CASSPSQGFYEQYF.

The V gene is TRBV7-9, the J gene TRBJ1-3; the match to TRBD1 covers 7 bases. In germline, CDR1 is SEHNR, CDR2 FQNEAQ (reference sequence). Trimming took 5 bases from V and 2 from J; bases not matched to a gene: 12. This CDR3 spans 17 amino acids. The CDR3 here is CASSLHRDRAPGNTIYF. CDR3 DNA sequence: TGTGCCAGCAGCCTACACCGAGACAGGGCGCCTGGAAACACCATATATTTT.

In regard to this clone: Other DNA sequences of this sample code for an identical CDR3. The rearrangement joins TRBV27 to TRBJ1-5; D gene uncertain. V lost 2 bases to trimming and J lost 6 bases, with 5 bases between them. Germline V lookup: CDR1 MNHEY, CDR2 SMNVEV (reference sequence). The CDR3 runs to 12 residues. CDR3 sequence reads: CASSLRGQPQHF. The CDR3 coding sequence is TGTGCCAGCAGTTTACGGGGTCAGCCCCAGCATTTT.

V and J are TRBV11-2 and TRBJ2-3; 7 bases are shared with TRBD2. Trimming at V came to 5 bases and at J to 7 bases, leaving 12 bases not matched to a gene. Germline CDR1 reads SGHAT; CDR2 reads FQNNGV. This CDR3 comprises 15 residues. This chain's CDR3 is CASSRDWGGKNTQYF. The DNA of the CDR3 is TGTGCCAGCAGCCGGGACTGGGGGGGGAAAAATACGCAGTATTTT.